The 13 T cell receptor beta chains below were found in one sample sequenced in a study of cytotoxic CD8 clonotypes in ibrutinib-treated CLL. TCRdb's copy holds only in-frame clones and misses some; the assay was immunoSEQ multiplex PCR. The sample includes around 300,000 clones, just under 80% of them seen just once. The source was PBMCs, collected before ibrutinib treatment. The receptors were sampled from a human donor with chronic lymphocytic leukemia.

The rearrangement uses TRBV5-1 and TRBJ2-1; 7 nucleotides line up with TRBD1. CDR3 length equals 18 residues. Germline CDR1 SGHRS, CDR2 YFSETQ. V was pared by 3 bases and J by 0 bases, with 12 bases of the junction left unmatched. The CDR3 DNA follows: TGCGCCAGCAGCTCGGGACAGCACCCCCGGAACTCCTACAATGAGCAGTTCTTC. Its translation is CASSSGQHPRNSYNEQFF.

The V gene is TRBV11-1, the J gene TRBJ2-5, with unresolved D. This CDR3 is built from 14 residues. CDR1 SGHAT and CDR2 FQDESV come from the germline V gene (reference sequence). With 5 bases removed from V and 2 bases from J, the gap between germline ends came to 12 bases. This CDR3 reads CASSLRQEQETQYF. CDR3 bases: TGTGCCAGCAGCCTGCGTCAGGAACAAGAGACCCAGTACTTC.

The V and J genes are TRBV7-3 and TRBJ1-1, with D possibly being TRBD1 (6 bases). Looked up from germline, CDR1 is SGHTA and CDR2 is FQGTGA. V shed 6 bases and J shed 1 base, with 9 bases lying between them. The CDR3 extends over 13 amino acids. CDR3 DNA: TGTGCCAGCAGTGAACAGGGGAACACTGAAGCTTTCTTT. It translates to CASSEQGNTEAFF.

The chain is built from TRBV4-2 and TRBJ2-7; D unclear. This CDR3 region has 15 residues. V dropped 0 bases and J dropped 2 bases, with 11 bases sitting between them. From germline, CDR1 is LGHNA and CDR2 YNFKEQ. CDR3 protein: CASSQDPLGTYEQYF. CDR3 DNA sequence: TGTGCCAGCAGCCAAGATCCACTTGGGACCTACGAGCAGTACTTC.

The CDR3 sequence is CASSPEGRETQYF. The DNA for the CDR3 is TGTGCCAGCTCACCGGAGGGCCGAGAGACCCAGTACTTC. This chain uses TRBV18 with TRBJ2-5, with a possible D match to TRBD2 (6 bases). The ends were cut back, 3 bases at V and 4 bases at J, with 9 bases in the middle. From germline, CDR1 is KGHSH and CDR2 LQKENI. This CDR3 has 13 residues.

The V call is TRBV5-4, the J call TRBJ1-2; perhaps TRBD1 as D (5 bases). The V end was cut by 0 bases, the J end by 4 bases, with 10 bases between. Germline-derived CDR1 and CDR2 are SGHNT and YYREEE (reference sequence). The CDR3 spans 14 residues. The CDR3 protein is CASSLAGRGYGYTF. As DNA, the CDR3 is TGTGCCAGCAGCTTGGCAGGGAGGGGCTATGGCTACACCTTC.

The rearrangement joins TRBV5-1 to TRBJ1-1; 9 bases agree with TRBD1. Germline values: CDR1 SGHRS, CDR2 YFSETQ. This CDR3 spans 16 amino acids. V shed 4 bases, J shed 0 bases, and the junction held 7 bases outside the gene matches. CDR3 protein: CASSTGQGNMNTEAFF. As DNA, the CDR3 is TGCGCCAGCAGCACCGGACAGGGGAACATGAACACTGAAGCTTTCTTT.

This sequence joins TRBV18 and TRBJ2-3; D call uncertain. The V and J ends lost 0 bases and 4 bases respectively, with 8 bases between them. The germline gives CDR1 KGHSH, CDR2 LQKENI. The CDR3 is made up of 14 amino acids. The CDR3 here is CASSPPVSPDTQYF. The CDR3 nucleotides read TGTGCCAGCTCACCACCGGTTAGCCCAGATACGCAGTATTTT.

V and J are TRBV5-5 and TRBJ1-4; D unresolved. Germline V gene data show CDR1 as SGHKS and CDR2 as YYEKEE (reference sequence). V dropped 2 bases and J dropped 7 bases, with 12 bases sitting between them. The CDR3 totals 14 residues. CDR3 sequence (DNA): TGTGCCAGCAGCTTAGGAGGCCTTGGTGAAAAACTGTTTTTT. It yields the protein CASSLGGLGEKLFF.

The table lists this clone with a few counts. The gene calls are TRBV10-3 and TRBJ2-7, with D hard to call. From germline, CDR1 is ENHRY and CDR2 SYGVKD. The V and J ends lost 6 bases and 4 bases respectively, with 10 bases between them. The CDR3 length is 12 residues. CDR3 sequence (DNA): TGTGCCATCAGAATGGACGGATACGAGCAGTACTTC. The encoded protein is CAIRMDGYEQYF.

This clone was seen more than once but under ten times. The chain is built from TRBV28 and TRBJ2-7; no reliable D call. V dropped 4 bases and J dropped 0 bases, with 16 bases sitting between them. The germline CDR1 and CDR2 sequences are MDHEN and SYDVKM. The CDR3 runs to 16 residues. CDR3: CASSSPETRSSYEQYF. CDR3 DNA sequence: TGTGCCAGCAGTTCCCCCGAGACAAGGAGCTCCTACGAGCAGTACTTC.

This sequence joins TRBV27 and TRBJ2-7; 7 nucleotides line up with TRBD1. J was trimmed by 7 bases and V by 5 bases; bases with no gene match: 14. Germline lookup yields CDR1 MNHEY and CDR2 SMNVEV (reference sequence). The CDR3 has 15 amino acids. Here the CDR3 reads CASSPTTGPGGEQYF. For the CDR3, the DNA is TGTGCCAGCAGTCCGACCACGGGTCCAGGGGGAGAGCAGTACTTC.

This chain connects TRBV5-4 to TRBJ2-7; tentative D call: TRBD2 (6 bases). In germline, CDR1 is SGHNT, CDR2 YYREEE (reference sequence). Trimming took 5 bases from V and 6 from J, leaving 27 bases between them. The CDR3 contains 17 residues. CDR3 in DNA: TGTGCCAGCAGTGCCGTCACTAGCCCCCTCTTTCATTCCGAGCAGTACTTC. It encodes CASSAVTSPLFHSEQYF.